One and the same sample provided the 10 T cell receptor beta chains below, sequenced in a study of T cells in Graves' hyperthyroidism and ophthalmopathy. The investigators amplified TCR beta CDR3 regions from RNA transcripts. The TCR CDR3 first-round RT-PCR relied on the HTBI primer set. MiXCR, run by TCRdb on the multiplex PCR reads, gives a single entry per CDR3 protein. This table has around 350,000 distinct CDR3 sequences, over 12% appearing once. Source material: blood. The receptors derive from a woman aged 55-70 years with Graves' ophthalmopathy.

The chain uses TRBV19 and TRBJ2-3, with 8 bases fitting TRBD2. The CDR3 contains 17 residues. V was clipped by 5 bases and J by 2 bases; unmatched bases: 12. Germline lookup yields CDR1 LNHDA and CDR2 SQIVND (reference sequence). The CDR3 region is CASSLRTSSAFTDTQYF. The DNA of the CDR3 is TGTGCCAGTAGTCTCCGGACTAGCAGTGCTTTCACAGATACGCAGTATTTT.

Note on this clonotype: This may stem from a read error, because a much larger clone lies one nucleotide away. The chain combines TRBV10-3 with TRBJ2-1; 7 nucleotides agree with TRBD2. Germline V lookup: CDR1 ENHRY, CDR2 SYGVKD. This CDR3 spans 16 amino acids. As DNA, the CDR3 is TGTGCCTTCAGTGAGATTGGCCCCGGGGGGTACAATGAGCAGTTCTTC. It translates to CAFSEIGPGGYNEQFF.

This clonotype was counted many times. The chain joins TRBV20-1 to TRBJ2-7, with D perhaps assigned TRBD1 or TRBD2 (7 bases each). V was trimmed by 0 bases and J by 0 bases, leaving 24 bases between them. Germline V gene data show CDR1 as DFQATT and CDR2 as SNEGSKA (reference sequence). There are 19 residues in the CDR3. CDR3 sequence: CSARDQGGGGSYSSYEQYF. CDR3 nucleotides: TGCAGTGCTAGAGATCAGGGGGGTGGCGGGAGTTATAGCTCCTACGAGCAGTACTTC.

This clonotype was recorded at least ten times. The V gene is TRBV18, the J gene TRBJ2-1; 7 bases fit TRBD2. CDR1 and CDR2 from the germline V gene are KGHSH and LQKENI. V shed 1 base and J 7 bases; nucleotides not matched to a gene: 10. There are 16 residues in the CDR3. As DNA, the CDR3 is TGTGCCAGCTCACCACGGTCCGCAGCGGGAAGAAATGAGCAGTTCTTC. Translated: CASSPRSAAGRNEQFF.

Comments on this clonotype: This may stem from a read error, because a much larger clone lies one nucleotide away. The chain has TRBV30 and TRBJ1-2; D might be TRBD1 (5 bases). The CDR3 totals 15 residues. V lost 0 bases to trimming and J lost 7 bases, with 18 bases between them. Per the germline V gene, CDR1 is GTSNPN and CDR2 is SVGIG (reference sequence). The DNA of the CDR3 is TGTGCCTGGAGTGTCAGTTGGCAGGGATCCGCTGGCTACACCTTC. Amino acids: CAWSVSWQGSAGYTF. The full variable domain, completed using reference TRBV30 and TRBJ1-2, is SQTIHQWPATLVQPVGSPLSLECTVEGTSNPNLYWYRQAAGRGLQLLFYSVGIGQISSEVPQNLSASRPQDRQFILSSKKLLLSDSGFYLCAWSVSWQGSAGYTFGSGTRLTVV.

This clonotype has a count of ten or more. The V call is TRBV27, the J call TRBJ2-1; 9 bases fit TRBD2. Germline V gives CDR1 MNHEY, CDR2 SMNVEV (reference sequence). The CDR3 is 17 amino acids. With 6 bases clipped from V and 7 bases from J, the junction kept 16 bases outside the gene matches. The CDR3 DNA sequence: TGTGCCAGCAGAGCCCGTCTCGGTAGCGGGAGAGAGAATGAGCAGTTCTTC. It specifies CASRARLGSGRENEQFF.

As for this clonotype: With a much larger clone just one base away, this may be a read error. The V and J genes are TRBV12-3 or TRBV12-4 and TRBJ1-1; no clear D gene. The CDR3 loop spans 14 amino acids. V was pared by 5 bases and J by 6 bases, with 16 bases between. In nucleotides, the CDR3 is TGTGCCAGCAGTCACCCCAGTCTAGGCGCTGAAGCTTTCTTT. Translation: CASSHPSLGAEAFF.

The genes are TRBV6-2 or TRBV6-3 and TRBJ2-6; the D gene is possibly TRBD2 (6 bases). CDR3 length equals 15 residues. Germline V gene lookup returns CDR1 MNHEY and CDR2 SVGEGT. V was trimmed by 2 bases and J by 4 bases, leaving 9 bases between them. The CDR3 coding sequence is TGTGCCAGCAGTTACGAAGGGAGGGGGGCCAACGTCCTGACTTTC. Amino acids: CASSYEGRGANVLTF.

This clonotype has ten or more counts. This chain links TRBV2 with TRBJ2-2; 8 nucleotides align to TRBD2. The V and J ends lost 6 bases and 0 bases, in that order; junction bases with no gene match: 3. CDR3 length: 15 residues. Germline CDR1 SNHLY, CDR2 FYNNEI. The CDR3 DNA is TGTGCCAGCAGCCCGCGGGGGGCGAACACCGGGGAGCTGTTTTTT. This sequence encodes CASSPRGANTGELFF. Based on the CDR3 plus reference TRBV2 and TRBJ2-2, the full variable domain is EPEVTQTPSHQVTQMGQEVILRCVPISNHLYFYWYRQILGQKVEFLVSFYNNEISEKSEIFDDQFSVERPDGSNFTLKIRSTKLEDSAMYFCASSPRGANTGELFFGEGSRLTVL.

This clonotype was counted between two and nine times. The genes are TRBV20-1 and TRBJ2-5, with D hard to call. Germline CDR1 reads DFQATT; CDR2 reads SNEGSKA (reference sequence). This CDR3 has 14 residues. Between the trimmed V and J ends, which lost 5 bases and 0 bases, there was a span of 13 bases. Written as DNA, the CDR3 is TGCAGTGCTCCAGACGTCCGCGACCAAGAGACCCAGTACTTC. Residues: CSAPDVRDQETQYF.